This T cell receptor (beta chain) was identified during a study of T cell responses to AZD1222 COVID-19 vaccine (dated by TCRdb to the early 2020s). A note on the overall study: AZD1222 recipients whose second dose came at about 4 weeks and those whose second dose came at about 12 weeks were combined into one group, since spike-specific TCR depth and breadth did not differ between the two schedules. A total of under 250 trial participants underwent TCR sequencing, of whom nearly 210 had received two doses of AZD1222 and around 26 had received two doses of the MenACWY control vaccine. Trial participants were enrolled into age subgroups of 18-55, 56-69 and 70-plus years, which contained about 150, 27 and 61 TCR-sequenced participants, respectively.

Reading the label with the study, this specimen's time point is: baseline before first vaccination. Vaccinee samples were obtained from the UK trials COV001 and COV002, which included a single-blind randomized controlled phase 2/3 trial of AZD1222 (ChAdOx1 nCoV-19) in healthy adults. For TCRbeta chain sequencing, PBMC samples from trial participants were taken at day 0 and at day 28 after the second dose. Note on this clone: It has no known antigen specificity. One base away there is no much larger clone; base qualities are not given.

The CDR1 and CDR2 encoded by the germline V gene are SGHTA and FQGTGA. Relative to germline, V is missing 5 bases and J is missing 4 bases, with 5 bases of the junction outside any gene match. The CDR3 numbers 14 residues from cysteine through phenylalanine. The kept DNA is CDR3 alone, 42 bases in frame from the first base. The CDR3 regions of human TCRbeta chains were analyzed by immunosequencing. The paper's processing steps were these. TCRs in the repertoires were compared against a reference library of SARS-CoV-2-specific TCRs that had been generated with the MIRA antigen-specificity platform. Breadth was defined as the fraction of unique TCRs that were SARS-CoV-2-associated, and depth was defined as the fraction of total T cells that were SARS-CoV-2-associated. Using the MIRA data, every spike-specific TCR was mapped to the spike region that the TCR reacted to and assigned to either a CD4 or a CD8 class. Log10-transformed breadth and depth values were compared by one-way ANOVA with Sidak's multiple comparisons tests. Entries here come from immuneACCESS through TCRdb and include only in-frame sequences with V and J called. Some clones fail to appear in such tables; in the studies checked, an unresolved V gene covers under half of the shortfall, and the cause of the remainder is unknown. V and J calls and clone size are copied from that table; D and trimming were computed from the DNA. This sample is represented by about 140,000 clones; around four fifths of them were singletons. Roughly 4.3% of the sample rests with the top ten.

Overall study results and their limits: In the small 56-69-year group, the increase in depth fell short of significance, most likely because of low power. CD4 TCRs associated with the vaccine covered the entire spike protein, and the dominant responses were in regions 160-218 and 743-854. Reportedly, almost half of the unique spike-specific TCRs recognized epitopes lying outside the regions that are mutated in the B.1.351 and B.1.1.7 variants. A significant rise in spike-specific TCR breadth and depth was observed after two AZD1222 doses relative to day 0 and relative to MenACWY recipients. Participants were mostly white British, with more females than males. The authors suggested clonal diversity may have been underestimated. Because no day 14 peak-response samples were available, repertoires were characterized only after the peak T cell response. Conclusions about previously exposed vaccinees are limited because only six or seven AZD1222 recipients were SARS-CoV-2 seropositive at baseline.

The rearranged segments are TRBV7-3 and TRBJ2-3; 8 nucleotides in the junction match TRBD1. The TCR sequence derives from an adult in good health. This sample comprised peripheral blood, obtained on day 0 of AZD1222 vaccination. The CDR3 here reads CASSPGGRSDTQYF. The bases read TGTGCCAGCAGCCCAGGGGGCCGATCAGATACGCAGTATTTT.